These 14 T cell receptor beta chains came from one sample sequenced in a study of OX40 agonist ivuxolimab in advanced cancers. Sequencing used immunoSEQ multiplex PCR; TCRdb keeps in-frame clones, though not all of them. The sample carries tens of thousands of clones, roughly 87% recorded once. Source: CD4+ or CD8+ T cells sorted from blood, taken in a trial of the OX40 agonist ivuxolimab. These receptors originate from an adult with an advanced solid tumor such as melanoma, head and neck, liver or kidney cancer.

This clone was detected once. The CDR3: CASSLGDRVNSPLHF. CDR3 in DNA: TGTGCCAGCAGCTTAGGGGACAGGGTCAATTCACCCCTCCACTTT. The chain combines TRBV7-9 with TRBJ1-6; 9 nucleotides agree with TRBD1. The CDR3 runs 15 residues. CDR1 SEHNR and CDR2 FQNEAQ come from the germline V gene (reference sequence). J lost 7 bases, V lost 1 base, and 2 bases had no gene match.

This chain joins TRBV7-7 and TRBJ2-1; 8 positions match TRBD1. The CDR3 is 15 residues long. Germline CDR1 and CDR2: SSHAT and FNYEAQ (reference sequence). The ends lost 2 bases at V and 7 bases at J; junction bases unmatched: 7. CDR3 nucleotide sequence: TGTGCCAGCAGCTTAAGACAGGGGCACGGAAATGAGCAGTTCTTC. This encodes CASSLRQGHGNEQFF.

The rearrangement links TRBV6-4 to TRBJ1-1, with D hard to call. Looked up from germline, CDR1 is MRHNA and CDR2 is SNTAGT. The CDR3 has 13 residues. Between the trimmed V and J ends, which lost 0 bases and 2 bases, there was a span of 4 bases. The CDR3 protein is CASSDSPNTEAFF. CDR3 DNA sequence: TGTGCCAGCAGTGACTCCCCTAACACTGAAGCTTTCTTT.

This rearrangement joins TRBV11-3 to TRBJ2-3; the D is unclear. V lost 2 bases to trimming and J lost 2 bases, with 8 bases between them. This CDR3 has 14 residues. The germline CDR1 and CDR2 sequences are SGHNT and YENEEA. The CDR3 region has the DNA TGTGCCAGCAGCTTAAGCAGGACCACAGATACGCAGTATTTT. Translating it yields CASSLSRTTDTQYF.

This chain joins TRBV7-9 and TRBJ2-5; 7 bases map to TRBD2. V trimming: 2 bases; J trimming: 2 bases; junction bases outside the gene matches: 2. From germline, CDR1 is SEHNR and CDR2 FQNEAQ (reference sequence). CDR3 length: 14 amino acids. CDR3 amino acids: CASSLSGGQETQYF. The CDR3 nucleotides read TGTGCCAGCAGCTTATCGGGGGGACAAGAGACCCAGTACTTC.

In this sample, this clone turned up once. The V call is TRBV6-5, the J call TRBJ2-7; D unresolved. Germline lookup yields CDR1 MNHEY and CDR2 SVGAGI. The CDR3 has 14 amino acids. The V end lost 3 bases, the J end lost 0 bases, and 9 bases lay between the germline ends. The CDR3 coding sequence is TGTGCCAGCAGTTATCGGCAGAACTCCTACGAGCAGTACTTC. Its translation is CASSYRQNSYEQYF.

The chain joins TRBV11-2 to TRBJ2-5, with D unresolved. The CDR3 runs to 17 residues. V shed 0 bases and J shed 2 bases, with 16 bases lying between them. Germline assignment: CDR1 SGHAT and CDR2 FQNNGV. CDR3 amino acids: CASSLDRASVTQETQYF. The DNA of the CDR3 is TGTGCCAGCAGCTTAGATCGAGCTTCAGTAACTCAAGAGACCCAGTACTTC.

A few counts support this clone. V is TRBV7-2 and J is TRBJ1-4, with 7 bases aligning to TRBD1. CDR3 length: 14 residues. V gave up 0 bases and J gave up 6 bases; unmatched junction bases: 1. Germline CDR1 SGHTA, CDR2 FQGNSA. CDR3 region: CASSLAGTDEKLFF. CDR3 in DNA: TGTGCCAGCAGCTTAGCGGGGACAGATGAAAAACTGTTTTTT.

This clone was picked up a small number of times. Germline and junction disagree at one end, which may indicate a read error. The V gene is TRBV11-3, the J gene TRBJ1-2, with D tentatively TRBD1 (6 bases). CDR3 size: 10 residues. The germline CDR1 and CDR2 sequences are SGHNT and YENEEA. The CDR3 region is CASSLNRVAF. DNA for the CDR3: TGTGCCAGCAGCTTAAACAGGGTCGCCTTC.

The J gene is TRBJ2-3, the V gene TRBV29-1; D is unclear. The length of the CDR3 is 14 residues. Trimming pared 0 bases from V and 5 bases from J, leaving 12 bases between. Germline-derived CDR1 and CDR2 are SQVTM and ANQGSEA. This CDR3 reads CSVEDGPPEDTQYF. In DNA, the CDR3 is TGCAGCGTTGAAGATGGGCCACCCGAAGATACGCAGTATTTT.

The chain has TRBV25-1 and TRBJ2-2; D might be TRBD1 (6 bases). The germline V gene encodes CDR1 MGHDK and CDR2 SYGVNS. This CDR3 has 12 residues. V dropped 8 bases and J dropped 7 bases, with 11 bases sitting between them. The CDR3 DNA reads TGTGCCAGCTCCACAGGGCACGGGGAGCTGTTTTTT. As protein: CASSTGHGELFF.

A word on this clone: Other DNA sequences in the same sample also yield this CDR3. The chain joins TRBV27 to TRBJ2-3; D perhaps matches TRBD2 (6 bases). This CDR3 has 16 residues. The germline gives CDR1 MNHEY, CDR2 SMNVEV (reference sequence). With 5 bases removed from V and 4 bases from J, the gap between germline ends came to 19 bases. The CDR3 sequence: CASSHPQSGLADTQYF. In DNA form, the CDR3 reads TGTGCCAGCAGTCACCCCCAGAGCGGGTTGGCAGATACGCAGTATTTT.

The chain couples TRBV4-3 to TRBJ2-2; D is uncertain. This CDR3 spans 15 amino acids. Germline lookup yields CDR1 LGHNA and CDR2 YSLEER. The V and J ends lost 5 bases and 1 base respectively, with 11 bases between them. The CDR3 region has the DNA TGCGCCAGCAGCTCGTCGAGACAGAACACCGGGGAGCTGTTTTTT. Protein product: CASSSSRQNTGELFF.

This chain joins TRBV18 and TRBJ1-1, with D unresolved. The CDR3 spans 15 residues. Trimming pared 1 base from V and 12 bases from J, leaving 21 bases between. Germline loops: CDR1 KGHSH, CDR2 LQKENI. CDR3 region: CASSPRTASTVTSFF. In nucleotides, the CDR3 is TGTGCCAGCTCACCACGGACCGCCAGCACCGTAACGTCTTTCTTT.